What follows describes a single TCR beta chain. This clonotype came up a few times. Its antigen specificity is not known. It has no much larger one-base neighbor in the sample; base qualities were not kept. V is shortened by 5 bases, J by 9 bases, and the region joining them spans 16 bases. The CDR3 contains 13 residues, cysteine and phenylalanine counted. The read is trimmed to its CDR3 DNA, 39 bases read in frame from base 1. From the germline V gene, CDR1 is MNHEY and CDR2 is SVGAGI. TCRdb records Illumina NovaSeq 6000 as the sequencer. TCRalpha and TCRbeta cDNA libraries were constructed by 5'RACE with constant-segment primers, with sample barcodes and unique molecular identifiers being introduced. RNA was extracted from every sample with Trizol reagent. Amplification of the libraries took two PCR steps, and the second step added a second sample barcode plus Illumina TruSeq adapters. Sequencing of libraries was performed on an Illumina NovaSeq with 2 x 150 bp paired-end reads. The study's processing was this. The reads were demultiplexed and collapsed into UMI-guided consensus sequences using migec v1.2.7. With mixcr v2.1.11, UMI consensuses were aligned to TRA and TRB V and J templates and assembled into clonotypes. A clonotype was counted as expanded or contracted only when both edgeR and NoisET called the clonotype significant, with the noise models trained on biological replicates. For edgeR calls, a false discovery rate-adjusted p below 0.01 and a log2 fold-change threshold of 1 were applied. As an exploratory analysis of dynamics, max-normalized trajectories of the 1000 most abundant clonotypes were examined with PCA combined with hierarchical clustering. Each responding clone was given a CD4 or CD8 phenotype based on the CD4+ and CD8+ repertoires, which had been sequenced separately. The public reads were run again by TCRdb, first through fastp at Q25 and then through MiXCR, and only productive beta chains were kept. Merged by CDR3 protein, the rows form single entries marked with the most common genes and DNA. For this entry, the V and J calls and clone size follow TCRdb and not the study's own pipeline. Within this sample are about 340,000 distinct CDR3 sequences, with over 10% of them counted one time only. The ten largest make up about 22% of the sample.

The sample belongs to a study of T-cell memory formation after mild COVID-19 (dated by TCRdb to the early 2020s). Regarding the study in general: Most TCR sequence clusters were specific to one of the two donors. Two young, previously healthy adult volunteers, one female and one male, were included in the cohort. T-cell clones expanding and contracting after mild COVID-19 in a couple of donors were tracked by longitudinal TCRalpha and TCRbeta repertoire sequencing.

Ficoll-Paque density gradient centrifugation was used to isolate PBMCs. Broad study findings and their caveats: Clones that contracted from day 15 to 85 showed balanced CD4/CD8 phenotypes, whereas a second wave of clones that expanded from day 15 to 37 leaned towards CD4+. Contracting CD4+ clones turned up mainly in the CM and EM memory subsets, whereas EMRA was where CD8+ clones were enriched. The detection of some responding clones in pre-infection memory suggests that pre-existing cross-reactive memory T cells joined the SARS-CoV-2 response. The study covered only two mild cases, and larger cohorts including severe cases with pre-infection samples were considered necessary. SARS-CoV-2 specificity was not confirmed for the second-wave clones peaking on day 37.

The clonotype comes from a man aged 18 to 29 who had mild COVID-19 (a few samples of this study predate the infection). The sample titles of this study are shuffled in the database, so cell type and time point are left out; the donor was told from shared clones. The sample taken for sequencing was PBMCs or a T cell subset sorted from them (not recorded which). Recombination connected TRBV6-5 to TRBJ1-1; possibly the D gene is TRBD1, per 5 matching bases. The bases are TGTGCCAGCAGTCAAGTAATCGACAGAAAAGCTTTCTTT. Translated, it reads CASSQVIDRKAFF.